Below are 31 T cell receptor beta chains sequenced from a single sample in a study of T cell responses to AZD1222 COVID-19 vaccine. TCRdb's table, derived via immunoSEQ multiplex PCR, lists solely in-frame clones and lacks some. The sample yields approximately 180,000 clones, about nine tenths seen once. The sample was peripheral blood, taken on day 0 of AZD1222 vaccination. The receptors here all came from an adult in good health.

The chain uses TRBV10-2 and TRBJ2-7, with TRBD2 identical over 10 bases. Trimming at V came to 6 bases and at J to 2 bases, leaving 7 bases not matched to a gene. The CDR3 has 15 residues. The germline gives CDR1 WSHSY, CDR2 SAAADI. The chain's CDR3 is CASSPGTSVPYEQYF. The DNA of the CDR3 is TGCGCCAGCAGCCCCGGGACTAGCGTTCCCTACGAGCAGTACTTC.

The rearrangement joins TRBV2 to TRBJ1-5; D is possibly TRBD1 (5 bases). V lost 6 bases and J 2 bases, leaving 11 bases between the germline ends. Per the germline V gene, CDR1 is SNHLY and CDR2 is FYNNEI. This CDR3 is 14 amino acids long. Here the CDR3 reads CASRGTQGNQPQHF. In DNA, the CDR3 is TGTGCCAGCAGGGGGACTCAGGGCAATCAGCCCCAGCATTTT.

This rearrangement joins TRBV11-2 to TRBJ2-1; D gene unclear. Trimming shortened V by 3 bases and J by 7 bases, and 4 bases separated the two germline ends. CDR1 is SGHAT, CDR2 FQNNGV, per germline. The CDR3 consists of 11 residues. The CDR3 spells CASSLGNEQFF. The DNA for the CDR3 is TGTGCCAGCAGCTTGGGTAATGAGCAGTTCTTC.

This chain joins TRBV28 and TRBJ2-7; 8 positions agree with TRBD1. The CDR3 loop spans 13 amino acids. The V gene's germline CDR1 is MDHEN and CDR2 SYDVKM. Germline trimming cut 6 bases from V and 5 bases from J; bases unmatched to any gene: 6. The CDR3 DNA follows: TGTGCCAGCAGGCTGGACAGGGCCCACGAGCAGTACTTC. This codes for CASRLDRAHEQYF.

The chain joins TRBV15 to TRBJ2-2; D gene uncertain. Per the germline V gene, CDR1 is LNHNV and CDR2 is YYDKDF (reference sequence). V was trimmed by 0 bases and J by 5 bases, leaving 4 bases between them. CDR3 length: 13 amino acids. CDR3 in DNA: TGTGCCACCAGCAGAGACCCTACCGGGGAGCTGTTTTTT. Translated: CATSRDPTGELFF.

Only a few counts were recorded for this clone. V and J are TRBV15 and TRBJ1-4; D call uncertain. Per germline, CDR1 LNHNV and CDR2 YYDKDF (reference sequence). V gave up 3 bases and J gave up 5 bases, with 13 bases separating them. This CDR3 has 15 amino acids. The CDR3 DNA follows: TGTGCCACCAGCAGGGGAGGGAACTGGAATGAAAAACTGTTTTTT. Protein product: CATSRGGNWNEKLFF. Using reference TRBV15 and TRBJ1-4 for the parts outside the CDR3, the full variable domain is DAMVIQNPRYQVTQFGKPVTLSCSQTLNHNVMYWYQQKSSQAPKLLFHYYDKDFNNEADTPDNFQSRRPNTSFCFLDIRSPGLGDTAMYLCATSRGGNWNEKLFFGSGTQLSVL.

The CDR3 sequence: CAISEQVWNIQYF. Written as DNA, the CDR3 is TGTGCCATCAGTGAACAGGTGTGGAACATTCAGTACTTC. The genes are TRBV10-3 and TRBJ2-4; tentative D call: TRBD1 (5 bases). The CDR3 spans 13 residues. CDR1 is ENHRY and CDR2 is SYGVKD in the germline V gene. V was cut by 3 bases and J by 7 bases, with 10 bases left in between.

The chain combines TRBV14 with TRBJ1-1; 8 nucleotides align to TRBD1. CDR1 SGHDN and CDR2 FVKESK come from the germline V gene. Germline trimming cut 4 bases from V and 4 bases from J; bases unmatched to any gene: 8. This CDR3 is built from 15 residues. The CDR3 protein is CASSLGVRGLTEAFF. As DNA, the CDR3 is TGTGCCAGCAGCCTGGGGGTCAGGGGGCTCACTGAAGCTTTCTTT.

This rearrangement joins TRBV2 to TRBJ2-7, with D unclear. Germline CDR1 SNHLY, CDR2 FYNNEI. V was clipped by 3 bases and J by 0 bases, with 9 bases between them. The CDR3 contains 14 residues. The DNA for the CDR3 is TGTGCCAGCAGTGAGGGTGGGGACTCCTACGAGCAGTACTTC. This codes for CASSEGGDSYEQYF.

This sequence joins TRBV19 and TRBJ2-7, with TRBD1 matching 9 bases. Germline assignment: CDR1 LNHDA and CDR2 SQIVND (reference sequence). The CDR3 runs to 15 residues. With V trimmed by 5 bases and J by 6 bases, 11 bases remained unmatched. This chain's CDR3 is CASSYGTGSDSEQYF. DNA for the CDR3: TGTGCCAGTAGTTACGGGACAGGGAGTGATAGCGAGCAGTACTTC.

J is TRBJ1-3 and V is TRBV18, with D possibly being TRBD1 (5 bases). The CDR3 contains 15 residues. Germline V gene data show CDR1 as KGHSH and CDR2 as LQKENI. The V end lost 4 bases, the J end lost 2 bases, and 12 bases lay between the germline ends. In DNA, the CDR3 is TGTGCCAGCTCACAAAGGACAAGCACTGGAAACACCATATATTTT. Translating gives CASSQRTSTGNTIYF.

The chain carries TRBV6-5 and TRBJ1-6; TRBD1 matches at 11 bases. CDR3 size: 15 residues. Trimming at V came to 2 bases and at J to 9 bases, leaving 3 bases not matched to a gene. CDR1 MNHEY and CDR2 SVGAGI come from the germline V gene. CDR3 nucleotides: TGTGCCAGCAGTTACCGGGACAGGGGGAGTTCACCCCTCCACTTT. This codes for CASSYRDRGSSPLHF.

V is TRBV9 and J is TRBJ1-1, with TRBD1 as a possible D gene (6 bases). Germline loops: CDR1 SGDLS, CDR2 YYNGEE. The CDR3 extends over 17 amino acids. Trimming left V 4 bases short and J 0 bases short, with 19 bases between. CDR3 residues: CASSSRRQGHMNTEAFF. DNA for the CDR3: TGTGCCAGCAGCTCCCGGCGGCAGGGGCACATGAACACTGAAGCTTTCTTT.

The rearrangement joins TRBV15 to TRBJ2-3; 7 bases are shared with TRBD2. The CDR3 contains 14 residues. The V gene's germline CDR1 is LNHNV and CDR2 YYDKDF (reference sequence). Trimming at V came to 1 base and at J to 4 bases, leaving 2 bases not matched to a gene. The CDR3 DNA is TGTGCCACCAGCAGAGGGACTAGAGCAGATACGCAGTATTTT. Residues: CATSRGTRADTQYF.

The V gene is TRBV5-4, the J gene TRBJ2-5, with D possibly matching TRBD2 (6 bases). V lost 0 bases to trimming and J lost 0 bases, with 6 bases between them. The V gene's germline CDR1 is SGHNT and CDR2 YYREEE (reference sequence). This CDR3 contains 14 residues. For the CDR3, the DNA is TGTGCCAGCAGCTTGGGGACTAACCAAGAGACCCAGTACTTC. Translating it yields CASSLGTNQETQYF.

The chain has TRBV12-5 and TRBJ1-1; 12 bases map to TRBD1. V trimming: 3 bases; J trimming: 0 bases; junction bases outside the gene matches: 5. The length of the CDR3 is 17 residues. Germline V gives CDR1 LGHNT, CDR2 FRNRAP. CDR3 DNA sequence: TGTGCTAGTGGTTTTGGGACAGGGGGCACCATGAACACTGAAGCTTTCTTT. Its protein product is CASGFGTGGTMNTEAFF.

The rearrangement links TRBV18 to TRBJ2-5; 9 nucleotides agree with TRBD1. Unmatched junction bases numbered 4, after V lost 0 bases and J lost 5 bases. Germline V CDR1 and CDR2: KGHSH, LQKENI. This CDR3 has 15 amino acids. The CDR3 DNA is TGTGCCAGCTCACCACCTACAGACAGGGGGGAGACCCAGTACTTC. Translation gives CASSPPTDRGETQYF.

The V and J genes are TRBV24-1 and TRBJ1-5; no firm D call. With 4 bases removed from V and 5 bases from J, the gap between germline ends came to 11 bases. Germline CDR1 reads KGHDR; CDR2 reads SFDVKD. The CDR3 is 14 residues long. CDR3 bases: TGTGCCACCAGTGACTCAGGTCGGGATCAGCCCCAGCATTTT. It yields the protein CATSDSGRDQPQHF.

This rearrangement joins TRBV7-9 to TRBJ2-7, with TRBD1 matching 8 bases. Germline CDR1 and CDR2: SEHNR and FQNEAQ (reference sequence). V gave up 5 bases and J gave up 0 bases; unmatched junction bases: 3. The CDR3 spans 14 residues. This CDR3 is CASSPDRGSYEQYF. CDR3 coding DNA: TGTGCCAGCAGCCCCGACAGGGGCTCCTACGAGCAGTACTTC.

The V call is TRBV5-1, the J call TRBJ2-2, with D possibly TRBD1 on 5 matching bases. This CDR3 is 16 amino acids long. Germline loops: CDR1 SGHRS, CDR2 YFSETQ. V was pared by 5 bases and J by 4 bases, with 18 bases between. CDR3 DNA: TGCGCCAGCAGATCAGGGAACCTTATGAGCACCGGGGAGCTGTTTTTT. It yields the protein CASRSGNLMSTGELFF.

This clone was recorded only once. The chain uses TRBV2 and TRBJ2-1; TRBD1 might be the D (6 bases). Germline assignment: CDR1 SNHLY and CDR2 FYNNEI. The CDR3 contains 16 residues. V lost 4 bases to trimming and J lost 4 bases, with 17 bases between them. For the CDR3, the DNA is TGTGCCAGCAGTGGACAGGTCACAACCGGGTACAATGAGCAGTTCTTC. This gives the protein CASSGQVTTGYNEQFF.

This rearrangement joins TRBV28 to TRBJ2-3, with D perhaps being TRBD1 or TRBD2 (6 bases each). Germline CDR1 MDHEN, CDR2 SYDVKM. CDR3 length: 14 residues. V was clipped by 4 bases and J by 4 bases, with 12 bases between them. The chain's CDR3 is CASSSAEGADTQYF. CDR3 coding DNA: TGTGCCAGCAGTTCCGCGGAGGGGGCAGATACGCAGTATTTT.

The genes are TRBV6-9 and TRBJ1-1; TRBD1 agrees at 8 bases. CDR1 is MNHGY, CDR2 SVAAGI, per germline. Trimming took 4 bases from V and 4 from J; bases not matched to a gene: 8. The CDR3 length is 15 residues. DNA for the CDR3: TGTGCCAGCAGTTTGCCAGGGGGCTGGGGCACTGAAGCTTTCTTT. This encodes CASSLPGGWGTEAFF.

V and J are TRBV19 and TRBJ2-7; the match to TRBD2 covers 8 bases. The germline V gene has CDR1 LNHDA and CDR2 SQIVND (reference sequence). This CDR3 contains 15 residues. Trimming cost V 5 bases and J 0 bases; bases outside gene matches: 6. The CDR3 coding sequence is TGTGCCAGTAGTGGGTCCAGCGGGAGCTCCTACGAGCAGTACTTC. Its translation is CASSGSSGSSYEQYF.

The gene calls are TRBV18 and TRBJ1-1; 7 nucleotides match TRBD1. The CDR3 sequence is 15 residues long. V shed 2 bases and J 1 base; nucleotides not matched to a gene: 4. Germline CDR1 is KGHSH and CDR2 is LQKENI. CDR3 amino acids: CASSPIGTANTEAFF. DNA of the CDR3: TGTGCCAGCTCACCAATAGGGACAGCGAACACTGAAGCTTTCTTT.

The genes are TRBV2 and TRBJ1-1; D gene unclear. V lost 1 base and J lost 3, with 6 bases in between. Germline V gene data show CDR1 as SNHLY and CDR2 as FYNNEI. This CDR3 is built from 13 residues. The CDR3 nucleotides are TGTGCCAGCAGTGAAGATCGGGACACTGAAGCTTTCTTT. Its translation is CASSEDRDTEAFF.

This chain connects TRBV7-2 to TRBJ1-2; a possible D gene is TRBD1 (5 bases). The CDR3 covers 16 residues. V was trimmed by 2 bases and J by 0 bases, leaving 13 bases between them. The germline CDR1 and CDR2 sequences are SGHTA and FQGNSA. CDR3 nucleotide sequence: TGTGCCAGCAGCTTATACGACAGCCTGGCTAACTATGGCTACACCTTC. This translates into CASSLYDSLANYGYTF.

The chain combines TRBV18 with TRBJ2-1; 7 positions match TRBD2. This CDR3 spans 15 amino acids. Looked up from germline, CDR1 is KGHSH and CDR2 is LQKENI. V gave up 2 bases and J gave up 8 bases; unmatched junction bases: 9. The CDR3 region is CASSPIGGRNDEQFF. CDR3 DNA: TGTGCCAGCTCACCAATCGGCGGGAGAAATGATGAGCAGTTCTTC.

The chain uses TRBV13 and TRBJ1-5; maybe TRBD1 (6 bases). Per germline, CDR1 PRHDT and CDR2 FYEKMQ (reference sequence). V lost 0 bases and J 5 bases, leaving 11 bases between the germline ends. CDR3 size: 15 residues. The CDR3 region is CASSLGGARYQPQHF. The DNA of the CDR3 is TGTGCCAGCAGCTTAGGGGGGGCGCGGTATCAGCCCCAGCATTTT.

The rearrangement joins TRBV25-1 to TRBJ2-7; 16 bases are a match to TRBD2. The CDR3 loop spans 15 amino acids. Looked up from germline, CDR1 is MGHDK and CDR2 is SYGVNS. Germline trimming cut 4 bases from V and 6 bases from J; bases unmatched to any gene: 3. As DNA, the CDR3 is TGTGCCAGCAGTGTGGGACTAGCGGGAGGGGGCGAGCAGTACTTC. It specifies CASSVGLAGGGEQYF.

This sequence joins TRBV18 and TRBJ1-4; possible D gene TRBD1, 5 bases. Trimming pared 1 base from V and 8 bases from J, leaving 14 bases between. The CDR3 contains 15 residues. CDR1 and CDR2 from the germline V gene are KGHSH and LQKENI. DNA of the CDR3: TGTGCCAGCTCACCACAGAAGGGGCCGGACGAAAAACTGTTTTTT. Encoded protein: CASSPQKGPDEKLFF.